The clone carrying this T cell receptor (beta chain) showed up just once. What it binds is not known. The record originates from a study of ipilimumab plus nivolumab after autologous stem cell transplantation. Study details: Typical patient got about 5 ipilimumab doses and under 10 nivolumab doses (median). Both relapsed and primary refractory DLBCL were included.

Starting 14 to 28 days after autologous transplant, ipilimumab 1 mg/kg was given. V shed 2 bases, J shed 0 bases, and the junction held 4 bases outside the gene matches. This CDR3 contains 17 residues. Germline values: CDR1 MDHEN, CDR2 SYDVKM. Study outcomes and limitations: Per the authors, repertoire, Treg and microbiota data justify further study.

The method was immunoSEQ multiplex PCR; TCRdb's version includes in-frame clones alone and lacks a portion of them. The sample records 10,000 or so clones, 78% being singletons. Sequencing used PBMCs, obtained in a trial of ipilimumab plus nivolumab as post-transplant consolidation. The chain has TRBV28 and TRBJ2-1; 10 bases are shared with TRBD2. This sequence was found in a male donor with diffuse large B-cell lymphoma. CDR3 bases: TGTGCCAGCAGTTTACTACTAGCGGGGAGCTCCTACAATGAGCAGTTCTTC. Its protein product is CASSLLLAGSSYNEQFF.